This T cell receptor (beta chain) was profiled in a study of T cells in Graves' hyperthyroidism and ophthalmopathy. The source material, RNA transcripts, was used to amplify TCR beta CDR3 regions. Primed by the HTBI set, a first-round RT-PCR was run on the TCR CDR3. TCRdb analysed the multiplex PCR reads with MiXCR anew, one entry per CDR3 protein. The sample comprises nearly 750,000 distinct CDR3 sequences, 35% of which are singletons, and approximately 31% rests with the top ten. Germline loops: CDR1 SGHRS, CDR2 YFSETQ. The CDR3 is made up of 14 amino acids. J lost 8 bases, V lost 5 bases, and 10 bases had no gene match.

Sequencing was carried out using blood. This chain uses TRBV5-1 with TRBJ2-1; 7 bases are shared with TRBD2. This receptor was obtained from a woman between 35 and 50 years old with Graves' hyperthyroidism. The CDR3 loop is CASRDGGRRDEQFF. CDR3 DNA: TGCGCCAGCAGGGATGGCGGGAGACGTGATGAGCAGTTCTTC.